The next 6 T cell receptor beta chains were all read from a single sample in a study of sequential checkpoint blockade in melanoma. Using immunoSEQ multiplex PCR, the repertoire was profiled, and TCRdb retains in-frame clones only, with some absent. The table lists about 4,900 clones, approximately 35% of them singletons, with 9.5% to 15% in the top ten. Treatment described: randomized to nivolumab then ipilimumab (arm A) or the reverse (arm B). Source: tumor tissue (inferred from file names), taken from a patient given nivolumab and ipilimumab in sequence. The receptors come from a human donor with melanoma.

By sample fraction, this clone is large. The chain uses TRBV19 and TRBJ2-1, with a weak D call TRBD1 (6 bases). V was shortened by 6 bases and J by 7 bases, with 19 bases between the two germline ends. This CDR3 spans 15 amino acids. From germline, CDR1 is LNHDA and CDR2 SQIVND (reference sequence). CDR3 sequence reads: CASSIWDNSQNEQFF. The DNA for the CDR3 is TGTGCCAGTAGCATCTGGGACAATTCTCAAAATGAGCAGTTCTTC.

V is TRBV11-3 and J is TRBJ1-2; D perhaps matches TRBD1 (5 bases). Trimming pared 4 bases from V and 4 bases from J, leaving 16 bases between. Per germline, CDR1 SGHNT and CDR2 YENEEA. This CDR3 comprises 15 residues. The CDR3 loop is CASSSQASGAYGYTF. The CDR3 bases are TGTGCCAGCAGCTCACAGGCCTCGGGAGCCTATGGCTACACCTTC.

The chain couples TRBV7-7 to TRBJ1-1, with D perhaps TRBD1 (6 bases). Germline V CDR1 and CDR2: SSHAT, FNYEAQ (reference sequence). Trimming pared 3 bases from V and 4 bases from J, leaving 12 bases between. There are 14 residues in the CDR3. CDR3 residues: CASSFGEGGTEAFF. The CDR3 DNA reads TGTGCCAGCAGCTTCGGTGAGGGGGGCACTGAAGCTTTCTTT. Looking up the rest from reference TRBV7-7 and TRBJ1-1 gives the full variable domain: GAGVSQSPRYKVTKRGQDVTLRCDPISSHATLYWYQQALGQGPEFLTYFNYEAQPDKSGLPSDRFSAERPEGSISTLTIQRTEQRDSAMYRCASSFGEGGTEAFFGQGTRLTVV.

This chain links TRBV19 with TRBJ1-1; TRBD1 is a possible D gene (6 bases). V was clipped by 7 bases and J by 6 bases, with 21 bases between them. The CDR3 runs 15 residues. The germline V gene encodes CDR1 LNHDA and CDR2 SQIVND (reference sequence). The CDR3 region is CASKGGNQGRAEAFF. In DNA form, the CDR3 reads TGTGCCAGTAAGGGAGGAAACCAGGGGAGAGCTGAAGCTTTCTTT.

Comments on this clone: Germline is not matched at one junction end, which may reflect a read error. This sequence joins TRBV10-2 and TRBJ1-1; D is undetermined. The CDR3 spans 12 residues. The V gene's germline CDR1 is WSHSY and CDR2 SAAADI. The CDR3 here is CASGDTYTEAFF. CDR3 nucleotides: TGCGCCAGCGGTGACACTTACACTGAAGCTTTCTTT.

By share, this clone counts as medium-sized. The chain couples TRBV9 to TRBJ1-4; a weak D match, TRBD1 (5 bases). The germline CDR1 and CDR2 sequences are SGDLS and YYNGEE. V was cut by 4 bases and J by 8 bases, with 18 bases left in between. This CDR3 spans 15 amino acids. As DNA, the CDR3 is TGTGCCAGCAGCCCATCGGGTTCCGGGGGAGAAAAACTGTTTTTT. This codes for CASSPSGSGGEKLFF.